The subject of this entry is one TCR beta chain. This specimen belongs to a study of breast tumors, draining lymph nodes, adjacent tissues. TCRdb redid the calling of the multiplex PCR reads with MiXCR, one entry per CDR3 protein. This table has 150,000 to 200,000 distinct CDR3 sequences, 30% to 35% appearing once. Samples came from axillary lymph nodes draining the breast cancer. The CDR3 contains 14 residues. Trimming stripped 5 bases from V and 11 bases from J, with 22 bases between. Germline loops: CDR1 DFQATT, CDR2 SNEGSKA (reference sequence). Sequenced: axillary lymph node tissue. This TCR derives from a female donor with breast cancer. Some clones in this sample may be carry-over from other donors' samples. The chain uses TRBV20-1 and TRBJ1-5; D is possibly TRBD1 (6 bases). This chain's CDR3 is CSAFLAGGPETQHF. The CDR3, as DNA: TGCAGTGCTTTTCTAGCGGGGGGGCCAGAGACCCAGCATTTT.